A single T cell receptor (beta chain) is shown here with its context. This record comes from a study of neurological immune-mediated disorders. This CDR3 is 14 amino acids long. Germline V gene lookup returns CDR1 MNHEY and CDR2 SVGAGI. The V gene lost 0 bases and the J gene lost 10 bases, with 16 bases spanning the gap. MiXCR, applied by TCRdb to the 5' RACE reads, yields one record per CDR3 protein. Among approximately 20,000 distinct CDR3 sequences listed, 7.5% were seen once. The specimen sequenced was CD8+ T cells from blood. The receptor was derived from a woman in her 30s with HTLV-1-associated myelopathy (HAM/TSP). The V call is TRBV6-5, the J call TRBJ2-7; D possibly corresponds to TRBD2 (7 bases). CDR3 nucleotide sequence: TGTGCCAGCAGTTACTCGGGGGGGGCGACCGATCAGTACTTC. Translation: CASSYSGGATDQYF.